Sequencing of this T cell receptor (beta chain) was carried out in a study of Graves' ophthalmopathy and Graves' hyperthyroidism. Germline V lookup: CDR1 SGHAT, CDR2 FQNNGV. V lost 1 base, J lost 5 bases, and 9 bases lay in between. This CDR3 is 14 amino acids long. This clonotype was counted many times. Beta-chain TCR CDR3 regions were amplified from RNA transcripts. First-round RT-PCR with HTBI primers preceded a second-round multiplex PCR. Using its own MiXCR run on the multiplex PCR reads, TCRdb lists one record per CDR3 protein. The sample lists about 370,000 distinct CDR3 sequences, around 19% occurring once.

This rearrangement joins TRBV11-2 to TRBJ1-5; D uncertain. Specimen: peripheral blood. The TCR sequence derives from a woman under 30 with Graves' ophthalmopathy. CDR3 nucleotide sequence: TGTGCCAGCAGCTTAGTAAACAGTGATCAGCCCCAGCATTTT. As protein: CASSLVNSDQPQHF.